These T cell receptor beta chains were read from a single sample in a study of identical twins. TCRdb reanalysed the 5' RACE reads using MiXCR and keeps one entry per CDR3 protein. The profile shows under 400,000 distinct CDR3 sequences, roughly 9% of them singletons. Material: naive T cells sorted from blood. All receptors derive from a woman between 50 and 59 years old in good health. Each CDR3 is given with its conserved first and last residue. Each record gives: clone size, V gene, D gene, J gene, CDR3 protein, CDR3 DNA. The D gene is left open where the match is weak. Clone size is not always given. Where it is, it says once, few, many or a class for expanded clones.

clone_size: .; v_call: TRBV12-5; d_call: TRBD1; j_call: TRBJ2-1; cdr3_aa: CASAPTRDRVGNEQFF; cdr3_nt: TGTGCTAGTGCCCCGACCAGGGACAGGGTGGGCAATGAGCAGTTCTTC
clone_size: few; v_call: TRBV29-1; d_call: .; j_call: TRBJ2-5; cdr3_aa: CSVKRQQETQYF; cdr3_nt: TGCAGCGTTAAACGGCAACAAGAGACCCAGTACTTC
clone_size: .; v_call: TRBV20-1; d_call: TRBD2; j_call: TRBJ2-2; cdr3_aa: CSARDRSGRPRPGELFF; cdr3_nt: TGCAGTGCTAGAGATCGCAGCGGGAGGCCCCGGCCCGGGGAGCTGTTTTTT
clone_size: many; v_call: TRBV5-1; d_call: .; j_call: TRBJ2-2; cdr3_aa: CASSLLGPIDTGELFF; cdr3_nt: TGCGCCAGCAGCTTGTTGGGTCCAATCGACACCGGGGAGCTGTTTTTT
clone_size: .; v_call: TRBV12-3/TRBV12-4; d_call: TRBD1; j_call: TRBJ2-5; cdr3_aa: CASSRWDRGLETQYF; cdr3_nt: TGTGCCAGCAGTCGGTGGGACAGGGGGCTAGAGACCCAGTACTTC
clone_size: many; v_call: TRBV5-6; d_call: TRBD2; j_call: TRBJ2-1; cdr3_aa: CASSSLRPSGSHLGEQFF; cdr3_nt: TGTGCCAGCTCAAGCCTTCGGCCTAGCGGGAGTCATCTAGGCGAGCAGTTCTTC
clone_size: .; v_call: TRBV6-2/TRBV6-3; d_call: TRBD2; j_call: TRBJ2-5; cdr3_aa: CASALFGRAMETQYF; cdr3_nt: TGTGCCAGCGCACTATTCGGGAGGGCCATGGAGACCCAGTACTTC
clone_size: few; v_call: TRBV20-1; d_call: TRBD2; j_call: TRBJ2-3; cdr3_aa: CSAASGGGTDTQYF; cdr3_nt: TGCAGTGCTGCCTCGGGGGGTGGCACAGATACGCAGTATTTT
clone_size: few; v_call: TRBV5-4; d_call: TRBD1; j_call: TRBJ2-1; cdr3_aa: CASSAARTGDNEQFF; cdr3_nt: TGTGCCAGCAGCGCGGCCCGGACAGGGGACAATGAGCAGTTCTTC
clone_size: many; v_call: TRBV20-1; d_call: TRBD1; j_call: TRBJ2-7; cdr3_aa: CSARMYRGPSGASYEQYF; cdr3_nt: TGCAGTGCTAGGATGTACAGGGGGCCGTCGGGGGCTTCCTACGAGCAGTACTTC
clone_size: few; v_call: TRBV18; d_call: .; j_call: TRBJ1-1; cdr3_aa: CASSPAPGLDTEAFF; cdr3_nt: TGTGCCAGCTCACCGGCCCCGGGACTCGACACTGAAGCTTTCTTT
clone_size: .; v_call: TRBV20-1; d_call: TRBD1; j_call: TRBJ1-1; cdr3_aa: CSAKLTGTGTEAFF; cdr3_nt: TGCAGTGCTAAACTAACCGGGACAGGGACTGAAGCTTTCTTT
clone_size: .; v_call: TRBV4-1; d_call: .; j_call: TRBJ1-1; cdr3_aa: CASLIRDGLNTEAFF; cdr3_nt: TGCGCCAGCTTAATAAGGGACGGATTAAACACTGAAGCTTTCTTT
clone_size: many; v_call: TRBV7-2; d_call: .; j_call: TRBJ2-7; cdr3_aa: CASEAPGRYYEQYF; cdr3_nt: TGTGCCAGCGAGGCACCCGGCCGATACTACGAGCAGTACTTC
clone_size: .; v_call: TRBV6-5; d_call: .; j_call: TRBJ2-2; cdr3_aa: CASRSFIGELFF; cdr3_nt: TGTGCCAGCAGAAGTTTCATCGGGGAGCTGTTTTTT
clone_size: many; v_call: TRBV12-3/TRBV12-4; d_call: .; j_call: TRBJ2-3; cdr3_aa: CASSLEIRTQYF; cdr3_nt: TGTGCCAGCAGTTTAGAAATAAGGACGCAGTATTTT
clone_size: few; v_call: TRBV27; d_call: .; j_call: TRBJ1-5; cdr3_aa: CASRAGVGVDNQPQHF; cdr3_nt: TGTGCCAGCAGGGCTGGTGTCGGGGTTGACAATCAGCCCCAGCATTTT
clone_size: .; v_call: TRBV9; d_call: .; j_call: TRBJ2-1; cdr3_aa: CASSVRESPRNEQFF; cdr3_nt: TGTGCCAGCAGCGTACGGGAGTCCCCCAGGAATGAGCAGTTCTTC
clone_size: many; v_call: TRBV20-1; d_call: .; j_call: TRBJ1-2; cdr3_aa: CSARDLARGGGYTF; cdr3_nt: TGCAGTGCTAGAGATCTCGCAAGGGGAGGTGGCTACACCTTC
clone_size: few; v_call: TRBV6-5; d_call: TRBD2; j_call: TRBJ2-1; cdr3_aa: CASTSGMGEQFF; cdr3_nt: TGTGCCAGCACTAGCGGGATGGGGGAGCAGTTCTTC
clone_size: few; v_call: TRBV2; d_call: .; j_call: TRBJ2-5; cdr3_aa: CASSLAGAQETQYF; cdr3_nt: TGTGCCAGCTCCCTGGCGGGGGCCCAAGAGACCCAGTACTTC
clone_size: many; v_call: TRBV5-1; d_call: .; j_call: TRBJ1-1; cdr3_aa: CASSLVGGGNTEAFF; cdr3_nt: TGCGCCAGCAGCTTGGTAGGGGGAGGGAACACTGAAGCTTTCTTT
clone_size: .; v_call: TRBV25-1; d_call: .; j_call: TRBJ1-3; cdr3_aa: CASSDPGPGNTIYF; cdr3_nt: TGTGCCAGCAGTGACCCGGGCCCTGGAAACACCATATATTTT
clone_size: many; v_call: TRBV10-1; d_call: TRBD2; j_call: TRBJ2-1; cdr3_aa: CASSESTRERRNEQFF; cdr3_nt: TGCGCCAGCAGTGAGTCAACGCGGGAGCGGCGCAATGAGCAGTTCTTC